These 16 T cell receptor beta chains share one sample of origin, sequenced in a study of STAT3 mutations in large granular lymphocyte leukemia. Method: immunoSEQ multiplex PCR; TCRdb's copy keeps in-frame clones and lacks some. The sample shows around 30,000 clones, around 85% of them seen only once. Whole-study results and caveats: In T-cell large granular lymphocyte leukemia, about half of patients showed multiple immunodominant subclonotypes.

Their specific antigens are unknown. The sample taken for sequencing was peripheral blood mononuclear cells. These receptor sequences come from a man aged 60-69 years with T-cell large granular lymphocyte leukemia. Some clones in this sample may be carry-over from other donors' samples.

The chain recombines TRBV13 with TRBJ1-2; D not resolved. CDR1 PRHDT and CDR2 FYEKMQ come from the germline V gene (reference sequence). The CDR3 runs 14 residues. V lost 6 bases to trimming and J lost 4 bases, with 15 bases between them. The CDR3 DNA follows: TGTGCCAGCAGATTATGGGCGGATACCTATGGCTACACCTTC. Its translation is CASRLWADTYGYTF.

In its sample, this clone was seen once. The genes are TRBV5-1 and TRBJ2-3, with a tentative D call TRBD1 (5 bases). The CDR3 consists of 16 residues. Germline-derived CDR1 and CDR2 are SGHRS and YFSETQ. Trimming cost V 0 bases and J 0 bases, with 11 bases left between them. CDR3 loop: CASSLGGVASTDTQYF. As DNA, the CDR3 is TGCGCCAGCAGCTTGGGGGGCGTGGCGAGCACAGATACGCAGTATTTT.

The V gene is TRBV14, the J gene TRBJ1-5, with 8 bases identical to TRBD1. Germline CDR1 reads SGHDN; CDR2 reads FVKESK. The CDR3 runs to 16 residues. After removal of 7 bases from V and 2 bases from J, the junction contained 10 bases not matched to a gene. CDR3 sequence (DNA): TGTGCCAGCACAGCCGGACAGGGAGAGGGCAATCAGCCCCAGCATTTT. It translates to CASTAGQGEGNQPQHF.

The chain is built from TRBV9 and TRBJ2-3; D call uncertain. V shed 1 base and J shed 2 bases, with 8 bases lying between them. The CDR3 extends over 14 amino acids. CDR1 is SGDLS and CDR2 is YYNGEE in the germline V gene. In DNA, the CDR3 is TGTGCCAGCAGCGTAAGCCCTCACACAGATACGCAGTATTTT. Protein product: CASSVSPHTDTQYF.

The chain has TRBV30 and TRBJ1-1, with 7 positions matching TRBD1. V dropped 5 bases and J dropped 4; count of bases not matched to a gene: 10. CDR1 and CDR2 (germline): GTSNPN, SVGIG (reference sequence). This CDR3 has 14 residues. The CDR3 spells CAWGGDRDGTEAFF. CDR3 coding DNA: TGTGCCTGGGGGGGAGACAGGGATGGCACTGAAGCTTTCTTT.

This clone qualifies as medium-sized. The V call is TRBV5-4, the J call TRBJ1-2; 8 nucleotides line up with TRBD1. This CDR3 contains 14 residues. V dropped 3 bases and J dropped 8; count of bases not matched to a gene: 9. The germline V gene encodes CDR1 SGHNT and CDR2 YYREEE (reference sequence). The CDR3 loop is CASSSNQGAGGYTF. The CDR3 coding sequence is TGTGCCAGCAGCTCAAACCAGGGGGCGGGCGGCTACACCTTC.

CDR3 in amino acids: CAISERGGEETQYF. As DNA, the CDR3 is TGTGCCATCAGTGAGAGGGGAGGGGAGGAGACCCAGTACTTC. This chain links TRBV10-3 with TRBJ2-5; TRBD2 matches at 7 bases. From germline, CDR1 is ENHRY and CDR2 SYGVKD. Trimming at V came to 2 bases and at J to 5 bases, leaving 5 bases not matched to a gene. This CDR3 has 14 amino acids.

This chain uses TRBV7-9 with TRBJ2-3; perhaps D is TRBD1 or TRBD2 (5 bases each). Germline V gives CDR1 SEHNR, CDR2 FQNEAQ (reference sequence). The CDR3 consists of 13 residues. V was pared by 1 base and J by 6 bases, with 8 bases between. CDR3 DNA sequence: TGTGCCAGCAGCTTAGGGGGGTTCGATACGCAGTATTTT. As protein: CASSLGGFDTQYF.

This clone appeared a single time. This chain joins TRBV7-6 and TRBJ2-7; D is perhaps TRBD1 or TRBD2 (5 bases each). CDR1 is SGHVS and CDR2 is FNYEAQ in the germline V gene. The CDR3 is made up of 15 amino acids. V lost 4 bases and J lost 2, with 15 bases in between. The CDR3 sequence: CASSWTRLKAYEQYF. CDR3 nucleotides: TGTGCCAGCAGCTGGACACGACTAAAAGCCTACGAGCAGTACTTC. The full variable domain, with the rest looked up from reference TRBV7-6 and TRBJ2-7, is GAGVSQSPRYKVTKRGQDVALRCDPISGHVSLYWYRQALGQGPEFLTYFNYEAQQDKSGLPNDRFSAERPEGSISTLTIQRTEQRDSAMYRCASSWTRLKAYEQYFGPGTRLTVT.

The chain carries TRBV29-1 and TRBJ2-1; 10 bases are shared with TRBD2. Germline CDR1 is SQVTM and CDR2 is ANQGSEA. The CDR3 spans 15 residues. V lost 0 bases and J lost 7; bases outside the gene matches: 6. CDR3 loop: CSVEDPSGRDNEQFF. The CDR3 nucleotides are TGCAGCGTTGAAGATCCCAGCGGGAGGGATAATGAGCAGTTCTTC.

This chain joins TRBV28 and TRBJ2-7; unclear D gene. Germline V lookup: CDR1 MDHEN, CDR2 SYDVKM. This CDR3 contains 13 residues. The V end was cut by 3 bases, the J end by 5 bases, with 11 bases between. DNA of the CDR3: TGTGCCAGCAGTTTGACGGAACCTAACGAGCAGTACTTC. Its protein product is CASSLTEPNEQYF.

This clone was observed a few times. The gene calls are TRBV19 and TRBJ1-5, with D possibly TRBD1 on 6 matching bases. The ends were cut back, 7 bases at V and 2 bases at J, with 21 bases in the middle. Germline V gene sequence: CDR1 LNHDA, CDR2 SQIVND (reference sequence). There are 17 residues in the CDR3. The CDR3 loop reads CASKWRDRGKGNQPQHF. CDR3 DNA sequence: TGTGCCAGTAAGTGGAGGGATAGGGGGAAGGGCAATCAGCCCCAGCATTTT.

The chain combines TRBV6-1 with TRBJ2-5; D unresolved. Between the trimmed V and J ends, which lost 3 bases and 5 bases, there was a span of 19 bases. The CDR3 has 16 residues. Looked up from germline, CDR1 is MNHNS and CDR2 is SASEGT. The CDR3 region has the DNA TGTGCCAGCAGTGATTTTGGACGGGCCCAAGGGGAGACCCAGTACTTC. Amino acids: CASSDFGRAQGETQYF.

The chain combines TRBV6-6 with TRBJ1-2; 7 nucleotides align to TRBD1. V trimming: 0 bases; J trimming: 6 bases; junction bases outside the gene matches: 4. CDR3 size: 14 residues. Germline CDR1 reads MNHNY; CDR2 reads SVGAGI (reference sequence). CDR3 nucleotides: TGTGCCAGCAGTTACTCCCAACAGGGGAATGGCTACACCTTC. Translation gives CASSYSQQGNGYTF.

This clone was detected only a few times. The chain is built from TRBV9 and TRBJ1-2; TRBD1 matches 8 bases. The V and J ends lost 4 bases and 4 bases, in that order; junction bases with no gene match: 9. This CDR3 has 15 amino acids. Germline V lookup: CDR1 SGDLS, CDR2 YYNGEE. This CDR3 is CASSSGQGRVYGYTF. CDR3 bases: TGTGCCAGCAGCTCCGGACAGGGAAGGGTCTATGGCTACACCTTC.

This chain links TRBV5-1 with TRBJ2-3, with 8 bases aligning to TRBD1. The J segment lost 2 bases and the V segment lost 2 bases, leaving 7 bases of the junction unmatched. The CDR3 is made up of 16 amino acids. Germline CDR1 is SGHRS and CDR2 is YFSETQ. CDR3 sequence reads: CASSFTPGQDTDTQYF. In DNA form, the CDR3 reads TGCGCCAGCAGCTTTACTCCGGGACAGGACACAGATACGCAGTATTTT.